This T cell receptor beta chain was sequenced in a study of shared clonotypes between healthy human individuals. The ends were cut back, 3 bases at V and 5 bases at J, with 10 bases in the middle. This CDR3 spans 14 amino acids. Germline loops: CDR1 SEHNR, CDR2 FQNEAQ (reference sequence). Method: immunoSEQ multiplex PCR; TCRdb's copy keeps in-frame clones and lacks some. The data hold 600,000 to 750,000 clones, with about 78% observed a single time. The TCR sequence derives from a woman in her 30s in good health. The V gene is TRBV7-9, the J gene TRBJ1-4; D not certain. The source material was memory CD4+ T cells sorted from blood. Noted subset: CD45RA-negative fraction. CDR3 sequence (DNA): TGTGCCAGCAGCTTCGGGCAGGTCAATGAAAAACTGTTTTTT. It translates to CASSFGQVNEKLFF.